A selection of T cell receptor beta chains follows, all from one sample in a study of cytomegalovirus exposure and HLA in healthy donors. Here immunoSEQ multiplex PCR was the method, and the copy in TCRdb shows in-frame clones only, minus some. The sample consists of about 110,000 clones, around three quarters of them appearing once. Specimen: PBMCs. The receptors come from a boy between 5 and 17 years old in good health and CMV-seronegative. Both conserved end residues are part of each CDR3. Each record gives: J gene, V gene, CDR3 protein.

TRBJ2-7,TRBV28,CASISPAGAYEQYF
TRBJ2-7,TRBV5-1,CASSLGTGAGEQYF
TRBJ2-5,TRBV30,CAYDRGAETQYF
TRBJ1-4,TRBV28,CASSVQEKLFF
TRBJ2-1,TRBV5-6,CASSLDVAGVGNEQFF
TRBJ2-4,TRBV7-2,CASSLIGTSLAKNIQYF
TRBJ1-5,TRBV28,CASNLQSGNNQPQHF
TRBJ1-1,TRBV5-4,CASSDTSGHTEAFF
TRBJ2-5,TRBV6-6,CASSRQETQYF
TRBJ2-7,TRBV9,CASSVGSGGYEQYF
TRBJ2-1,TRBV5-1,CASRPQGDNEQFF
TRBJ1-3,TRBV5-1,CASSLNQALSGNTIYF
TRBJ2-3,TRBV5-1,CASSARDREEYF
TRBJ2-2,TRBV6-4,CASSETGDTGELFF
TRBJ1-1,TRBV30,CACSSPGQGLTGAFF
TRBJ2-3,TRBV4-3,CASSQDRPSGGYTADTQYF
TRBJ2-7,TRBV11-2,CASTRSGSLGEQYF
TRBJ2-5,TRBV30,CAWSRDIQQYF
TRBJ1-1,TRBV6-5,CASSRLREDGTEAFF
TRBJ2-1,TRBV28,CASSPRDRGVLSYNEQFF
TRBJ1-1,TRBV6-5,CASSYEKNTEAFF
TRBJ1-1,TRBV6-5,CASSLLTTAEAFF
TRBJ2-3,TRBV28,CASSLRRTSGPLTDTQYF
TRBJ1-6,TRBV5-1,CASSPRGSYNSPLHF
TRBJ1-1,TRBV30,CAWSIDRGTEAFF
TRBJ1-5,TRBV19,CASRTGGQPQHF
TRBJ1-2,TRBV5-4,CASSFRDRATGYTF
TRBJ1-1,TRBV29-1,CSVEDWQMNTEAFF
TRBJ1-1,TRBV19,CASSIDLRQNTEAFF
TRBJ1-2,TRBV5-8,CASSFRGMDGYTF
TRBJ1-6,TRBV7-8,CASSLVYPEVGGSPLHF
TRBJ2-2,TRBV7-9,CARGQGIEAGELFF
TRBJ2-5,TRBV5-4,CASSRNKRGTDQETQYF
TRBJ1-2,TRBV2,CANGRDLYGYTF
TRBJ2-2,TRBV6-1,CASSLGQGTGELFF
TRBJ1-3,TRBV19,CASQRMGQRNTIYF
TRBJ1-1,TRBV5-6,CASSWTLRGAGTEAFF
TRBJ2-1,TRBV4-1,CASSQEDPDLSSYNEQFF
TRBJ2-7,TRBV30,CAWKYRVTSGLNGDEQYF
TRBJ1-1,TRBV5-1,CASSLAAERTEAFF
TRBJ2-2,TRBV11-3,CASSLAAIGVLSAGELFF
TRBJ1-5,TRBV6-1,CASAGPFNQPQHF
TRBJ2-7,TRBV10-2,CASSDKGAYEQYF
TRBJ2-3,TRBV7-9,CASSLETSGRLTDTQYF
TRBJ2-2,TRBV2,CASSVGGDTGELFF
TRBJ1-2,TRBV7-3,CASSEGGAGYGYTF
TRBJ2-1,TRBV29-1,CSVGGQGDVNEQFF
TRBJ1-1,TRBV19,CASSMGGQETEAFF
TRBJ2-3,TRBV11-3,CASSLGLGDTDTQYF
TRBJ1-5,TRBV20-1,CSAGGGPQHF